These 20 T cell receptor beta chains share one sample of origin, sequenced in a study of shared T cell receptors in the human thymus. Some clones are missing from TCRdb's copy, which holds only in-frame ones; the method was immunoSEQ multiplex PCR. The sample has about 380,000 clones; about 95% are singletons. The sample taken for sequencing was thymocytes. The receptors originated from a human donor.

The chain combines TRBV28 with TRBJ2-3, with a tentative D call TRBD2 (5 bases). The V gene lost 3 bases and the J gene lost 7 bases, with 17 bases spanning the gap. This CDR3 is 15 amino acids long. CDR1 is MDHEN, CDR2 SYDVKM, per germline. The CDR3 region has the DNA TGTGCCAGCAGTTTTGATCGGGGAGCTGGGCATACGCAGTATTTT. Translation gives CASSFDRGAGHTQYF.

The chain is built from TRBV4-2 and TRBJ2-1; D perhaps matches TRBD2 (6 bases). In germline, CDR1 is LGHNA, CDR2 YNFKEQ. Trimming left V 4 bases short and J 3 bases short, with 13 bases between. The CDR3 has 15 amino acids. CDR3 DNA: TGTGCCAGCAGCCCCCCCGGGACTCACTACAATGAGCAGTTCTTC. The encoded protein is CASSPPGTHYNEQFF.

The CDR3 DNA reads TGTGCTAGTGGTTTGGATCGTAGGTCTAGCGGGAGGGCCAATGAGCAGTTCTTC. Encoded protein: CASGLDRRSSGRANEQFF. The rearrangement links TRBV12-5 to TRBJ2-1; 12 nucleotides line up with TRBD2. This CDR3 comprises 18 residues. Unmatched junction bases numbered 10, after V lost 1 base and J lost 6 bases. Germline V lookup: CDR1 LGHNT, CDR2 FRNRAP.

This clone has only one observation. The chain employs TRBV9 and TRBJ2-2; D perhaps matches TRBD1 (7 bases). V was shortened by 4 bases and J by 4 bases, with 20 bases between the two germline ends. This CDR3 is 17 amino acids long. Looked up from germline, CDR1 is SGDLS and CDR2 is YYNGEE. CDR3 nucleotides: TGTGCCAGCAGCACTGGACAGGAGGGGAACTTCACCGGGGAGCTGTTTTTT. It yields the protein CASSTGQEGNFTGELFF.

In DNA, the CDR3 is TGTGCCAGCAGCGGCCGGGGCCCGGGGTACAATGAGCAGTTCTTC. Translation: CASSGRGPGYNEQFF. V is TRBV5-4 and J is TRBJ2-1; the D call may be TRBD1 or TRBD2 (5 bases each). The CDR3 covers 15 residues. Germline V gene data show CDR1 as SGHNT and CDR2 as YYREEE (reference sequence). The ends were cut back, 4 bases at V and 4 bases at J, with 15 bases in the middle.

The rearrangement links TRBV18 to TRBJ1-1, with 7 bases matching TRBD1. Germline V gene sequence: CDR1 KGHSH, CDR2 LQKENI. V lost 1 base and J lost 2; bases outside the gene matches: 7. CDR3 length: 16 amino acids. CDR3 sequence (DNA): TGTGCCAGCTCACCACAGGTGACAGGGACCAACACTGAAGCTTTCTTT. It translates to CASSPQVTGTNTEAFF.

The chain has TRBV14 and TRBJ1-4; TRBD1 aligns across 7 bases. The CDR3 covers 19 residues. The J segment lost 8 bases and the V segment lost 0 bases, leaving 18 bases of the junction unmatched. The germline gives CDR1 SGHDN, CDR2 FVKESK. The CDR3 DNA reads as TGTGCCAGCAGCCAAGATGTGGCACAGGGGAGGTCCCCTAGGGAAAAACTGTTTTTT. It translates to CASSQDVAQGRSPREKLFF.

The genes are TRBV5-1 and TRBJ2-4; TRBD1 aligns across 7 bases. The CDR3 extends over 14 amino acids. V lost 4 bases to trimming and J lost 4 bases; unmatched junction nucleotides: 5. Germline CDR1 is SGHRS and CDR2 is YFSETQ. CDR3 DNA: TGCGCCAGCAGCCTGCCGGGACAGAAAAACATTCAGTACTTC. Translation gives CASSLPGQKNIQYF.

This clone was seen once. The chain uses TRBV25-1 and TRBJ1-5; 7 positions agree with TRBD1. From germline, CDR1 is MGHDK and CDR2 SYGVNS. The CDR3 covers 15 residues. The V segment lost 4 bases and the J segment 7 bases; nucleotides outside the gene matches: 10. The CDR3 sequence: CASSAAGGERQPQHF. CDR3 coding DNA: TGTGCCAGCAGTGCTGCAGGGGGAGAAAGACAGCCCCAGCATTTT.

The chain joins TRBV27 to TRBJ1-3, with D possibly TRBD1 on 5 matching bases. Trimming stripped 6 bases from V and 2 bases from J, with 11 bases between. In germline, CDR1 is MNHEY, CDR2 SMNVEV (reference sequence). The CDR3 has 14 residues. CDR3 DNA: TGTGCCAGCAGACGTGACAGAGCTGGAAACACCATATATTTT. Protein product: CASRRDRAGNTIYF.

This sequence joins TRBV5-6 and TRBJ2-7; D may be TRBD1 (6 bases). V lost 3 bases and J 4 bases, leaving 17 bases between the germline ends. From germline, CDR1 is SGHDT and CDR2 YYEEEE. This CDR3 spans 15 amino acids. The CDR3 sequence: CASSSEDRLRYEQYF. The CDR3 DNA reads TGTGCCAGCAGCTCAGAGGACAGATTACGATACGAGCAGTACTTC.

The chain combines TRBV27 with TRBJ2-3, with D possibly TRBD1 on 5 matching bases. CDR1 and CDR2 from the germline V gene are MNHEY and SMNVEV (reference sequence). Trimming took 5 bases from V and 1 from J, leaving 19 bases between them. CDR3 length equals 17 residues. The CDR3 reads CASSLIPQVPGTDTQYF. CDR3 bases: TGTGCCAGCAGTCTGATACCACAGGTCCCAGGCACAGATACGCAGTATTTT.

CDR3 bases: TGCGCCACCGCGCCGATGAGGGAGGGGAATCAGCCCCAGCATTTT. Its protein product is CATAPMREGNQPQHF. V usage is TRBV10-2 and J usage is TRBJ1-5; D perhaps matches TRBD1 (5 bases). The germline CDR1 and CDR2 sequences are WSHSY and SAAADI. CDR3 length: 15 amino acids. V lost 10 bases, J lost 4 bases, and 20 bases lay in between.

V and J are TRBV28 and TRBJ2-7; 13 bases line up with TRBD2. This CDR3 region has 17 residues. The germline V gene encodes CDR1 MDHEN and CDR2 SYDVKM. J was trimmed by 0 bases and V by 8 bases; bases with no gene match: 10. Here the CDR3 reads CASRTGLAGACSYEQYF. DNA of the CDR3: TGTGCCAGCCGTACAGGACTAGCGGGAGCTTGCTCCTACGAGCAGTACTTC.

This chain connects TRBV2 to TRBJ2-7, with 9 bases that match TRBD1. V dropped 7 bases and J dropped 9; count of bases not matched to a gene: 10. The CDR3 covers 13 residues. CDR1 is SNHLY, CDR2 FYNNEI, per germline. The chain's CDR3 is CASTDRGLGRQYF. CDR3 in DNA: TGTGCCAGCACAGACAGGGGGTTAGGTAGGCAGTACTTC.

This chain connects TRBV30 to TRBJ2-6, with TRBD1 matching over 8 bases. V lost 5 bases to trimming and J lost 4 bases; unmatched junction nucleotides: 7. CDR3 length: 15 residues. Germline assignment: CDR1 GTSNPN and CDR2 SVGIG (reference sequence). This chain's CDR3 is CAWSGGAIGANVLTF. In DNA, the CDR3 is TGTGCCTGGTCAGGGGGCGCGATCGGGGCCAACGTCCTGACTTTC.

The gene calls are TRBV11-2 and TRBJ2-1, with 7 positions matching TRBD2. The CDR3 contains 18 residues. Germline lookup yields CDR1 SGHAT and CDR2 FQNNGV. The V gene end was trimmed by 1 base and the J gene end by 0 bases; junction bases not matched to a gene: 9. The CDR3 DNA reads TGTGCCAGCAGCTTAGCGGTTCTTCGCGGGAGCTCCTACAATGAGCAGTTCTTC. The encoded protein is CASSLAVLRGSSYNEQFF.

The chain links TRBV7-2 to TRBJ2-7; D assignment may be TRBD1 or TRBD2 (5 bases each). V lost 4 bases and J lost 1, with 14 bases in between. Germline CDR1 is SGHTA and CDR2 is FQGNSA. The CDR3 consists of 15 residues. CDR3 sequence reads: CASSSLGTLSYEQYF. The CDR3 nucleotides read TGTGCCAGCAGCTCACTGGGGACGTTATCCTACGAGCAGTACTTC. Full variable domain (missing parts from reference TRBV7-2 and TRBJ2-7): GAGVSQSPSNKVTEKGKDVELRCDPISGHTALYWYRQSLGQGLEFLIYFQGNSAPDKSGLPSDRFSAERTGGSVSTLTIQRTQQEDSAVYLCASSSLGTLSYEQYFGPGTRLTVT.

This chain links TRBV5-1 with TRBJ2-7, with 9 bases matching TRBD2. The CDR3 extends over 14 amino acids. The germline V gene encodes CDR1 SGHRS and CDR2 YFSETQ. With 3 bases clipped from V and 5 bases from J, the junction kept 6 bases outside the gene matches. The CDR3 DNA reads TGCGCCAGCAGCTCTGGGACTAGCAGGGACGAGCAGTACTTC. Translated, it gives CASSSGTSRDEQYF.

This chain joins TRBV27 and TRBJ2-3, with 11 bases aligning to TRBD2. Germline V gene lookup returns CDR1 MNHEY and CDR2 SMNVEV (reference sequence). This CDR3 spans 18 amino acids. V shed 7 bases and J 2 bases; nucleotides not matched to a gene: 14. CDR3 amino acids: CASTLPETSGNHTDTQYF. The CDR3 bases are TGTGCCAGCACCCTGCCTGAGACTAGCGGGAATCACACAGATACGCAGTATTTT.